The clone carrying this T cell receptor beta chain is medium-sized (0.01 to 0.1%) within its sample. Antigen: not known. Using around 16 ng of total RNA, TCR libraries were made with the QIAseq Immune Repertoire TCR panel. TCRdb reanalysed the reads using MiXCR and keeps one entry per CDR3 protein. The sample lists 1,000 to 1,500 distinct CDR3 sequences, less than 8.5% occurring once. Trimming cost V 6 bases and J 4 bases; bases outside gene matches: 7. The CDR3 covers 15 residues. The V gene's germline CDR1 is MDHEN and CDR2 SYDVKM. The data derive from a study of circulating CD8 cells and anti-PD-1 response in melanoma. Whole-study findings and limits: A small cohort with few responders supplied the baseline and M1 comparisons.

Sorting of live CD3+CD8+TCRalphabeta+ cells by PD-1 and/or TIGIT gave four subsets. This TCR derives from a human donor with melanoma. V gene TRBV28 combines with J gene TRBJ1-5, with 9 positions matching TRBD1. The source material was CD8+ T cells from PBMCs, sampled at baseline or after one month of anti-PD-1 therapy (not recorded which). CDR3 sequence (DNA): TGTGCCAGCAGCCCGGACAGGGGAGGGAATCAGCCCCAGCATTTT. It encodes CASSPDRGGNQPQHF.